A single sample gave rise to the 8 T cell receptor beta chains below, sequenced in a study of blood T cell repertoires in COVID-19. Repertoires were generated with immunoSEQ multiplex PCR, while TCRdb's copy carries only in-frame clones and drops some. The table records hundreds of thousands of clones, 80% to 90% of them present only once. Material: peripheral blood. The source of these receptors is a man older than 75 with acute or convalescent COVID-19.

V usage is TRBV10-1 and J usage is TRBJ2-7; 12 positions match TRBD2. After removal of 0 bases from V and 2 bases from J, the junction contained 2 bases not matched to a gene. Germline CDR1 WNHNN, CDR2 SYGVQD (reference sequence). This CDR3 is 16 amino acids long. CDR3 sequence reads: CASSESGLAGTYEQYF. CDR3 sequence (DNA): TGCGCCAGCAGTGAGTCCGGACTAGCGGGAACCTACGAGCAGTACTTC.

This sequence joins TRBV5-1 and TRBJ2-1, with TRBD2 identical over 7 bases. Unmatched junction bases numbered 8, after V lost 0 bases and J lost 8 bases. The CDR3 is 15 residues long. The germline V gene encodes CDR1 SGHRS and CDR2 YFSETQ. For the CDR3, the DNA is TGCGCCAGCAGCTTGGGCTCCGGGGGGAGGGATGAGCAGTTCTTC. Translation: CASSLGSGGRDEQFF.

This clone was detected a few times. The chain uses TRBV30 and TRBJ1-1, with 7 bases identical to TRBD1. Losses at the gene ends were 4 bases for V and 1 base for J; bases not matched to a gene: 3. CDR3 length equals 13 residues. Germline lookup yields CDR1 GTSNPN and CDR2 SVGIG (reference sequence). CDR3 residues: CAWTRQGNTEAFF. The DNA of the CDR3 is TGTGCCTGGACTCGACAGGGGAACACTGAAGCTTTCTTT.

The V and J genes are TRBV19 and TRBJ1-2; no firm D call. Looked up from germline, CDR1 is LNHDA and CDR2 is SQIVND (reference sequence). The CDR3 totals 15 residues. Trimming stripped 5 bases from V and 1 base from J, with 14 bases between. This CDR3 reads CASSSAQVDNYGYTF. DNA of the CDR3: TGTGCCAGTAGTTCCGCCCAGGTAGATAACTATGGCTACACCTTC.

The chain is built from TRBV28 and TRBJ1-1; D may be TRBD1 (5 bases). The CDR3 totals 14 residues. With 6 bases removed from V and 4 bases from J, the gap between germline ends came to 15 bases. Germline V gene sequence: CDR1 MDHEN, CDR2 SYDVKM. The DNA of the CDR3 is TGTGCCAGCAGGATCGGGGGGGTAAGCACTGAAGCTTTCTTT. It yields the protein CASRIGGVSTEAFF.

CDR3 sequence (DNA): TGTGCCAGTAACGGCAGGCCGGATCGACCCCAGCATTTT. The encoded protein is CASNGRPDRPQHF. The chain has TRBV19 and TRBJ1-5; D is unclear. CDR1 and CDR2 from the germline V gene are LNHDA and SQIVND (reference sequence). The V gene lost 7 bases and the J gene lost 10 bases, with 17 bases spanning the gap. The CDR3 is made up of 13 amino acids.

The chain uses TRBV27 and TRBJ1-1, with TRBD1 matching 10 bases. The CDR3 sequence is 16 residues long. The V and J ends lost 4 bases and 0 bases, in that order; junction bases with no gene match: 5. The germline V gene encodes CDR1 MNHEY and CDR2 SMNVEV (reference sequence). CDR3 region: CASSWTGGGLNTEAFF. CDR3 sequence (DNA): TGTGCCAGCAGTTGGACAGGGGGAGGATTGAACACTGAAGCTTTCTTT.

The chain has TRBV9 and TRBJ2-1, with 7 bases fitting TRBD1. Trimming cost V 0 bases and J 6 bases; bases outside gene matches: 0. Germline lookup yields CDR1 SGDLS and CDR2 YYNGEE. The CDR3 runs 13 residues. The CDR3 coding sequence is TGTGCCAGCAGCGTAGGACAGGGCAATGAGCAGTTCTTC. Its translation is CASSVGQGNEQFF.